The following is a TCR beta chain sequence with its context. Its antigen is as yet unknown. This record comes from a study of CD8+CD57+ T cells in acquired aplastic anemia. Study context: When averaged, DNA from sorted CD4+ and CD8+ cells came to approximately 3 ug.

The V and J ends lost 3 bases and 1 base respectively, with 13 bases between them. The CDR3 is 16 residues long. Overall study findings and caveats: Any difference that existed in CD8+ Simpson's diversity between patients and controls was not significant. The same twenty-nine CD8+ CDR3 sequences occurred in patients and in controls.

TCR beta VDJ and CDR3 were profiled, and genomic DNA was the template. TCRdb reanalysed the reads using MiXCR and keeps one entry per CDR3 protein. The sample lists about 270,000 distinct CDR3 sequences; 55% to 65% were seen once. The sequenced sample consisted of sorted CD4+, CD8+, or CD8+CD57+ T cells (not recorded which) from PBMCs. The TCR was taken from a human donor with severe aplastic anemia or a healthy control (not recorded which). The chain combines TRBV12-3 or TRBV12-4 with TRBJ1-3; D uncertain. CDR3: CASSFDQEFSGNTIYF. The CDR3 DNA follows: TGTGCCAGCAGTTTTGATCAGGAATTTTCTGGAAACACCATATATTTT.